Many counts were recorded for the clone carrying this T cell receptor (beta chain). This CDR3 has 14 residues. Trimming cost V 0 bases and J 3 bases, with 9 bases left between them. The germline gives CDR1 SGHRS, CDR2 YFSETQ. The record originates from a study of T-cell reconstitution after alpha-beta-depleted transplantation in children. Preparation of the TCRbeta library involved a method that used unique molecular identifiers. TCRdb called the PCR reads again in MiXCR, with one record for every CDR3 protein. The table includes more than 150,000 distinct CDR3 sequences, roughly 6.8% detected once. V is TRBV5-1 and J is TRBJ2-5; no clear D gene. The input for sequencing was PBMCs from the stem cell graft donor, taken from the stem cell graft. The receptor's source is a human donor who donated a stem cell graft to a child with Wiskott-Aldrich syndrome. This CDR3 is CASSLGTFEETQYF. For the CDR3, the DNA is TGCGCCAGCAGCTTGGGGACCTTCGAAGAGACCCAGTACTTC.